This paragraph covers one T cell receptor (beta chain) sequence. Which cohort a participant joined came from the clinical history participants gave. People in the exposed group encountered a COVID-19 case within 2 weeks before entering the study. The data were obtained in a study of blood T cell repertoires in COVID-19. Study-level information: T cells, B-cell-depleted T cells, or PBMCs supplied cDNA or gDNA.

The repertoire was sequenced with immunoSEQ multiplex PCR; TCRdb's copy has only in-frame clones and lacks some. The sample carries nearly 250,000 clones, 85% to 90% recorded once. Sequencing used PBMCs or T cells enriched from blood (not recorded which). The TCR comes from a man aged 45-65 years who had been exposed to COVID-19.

Here the CDR3 reads CASSWGQNTEAFF. The CDR3 nucleotides read TGTGCCAGCAGTTGGGGACAGAACACTGAAGCTTTCTTT. The rearrangement links TRBV28 to TRBJ1-1, with D possibly TRBD1 on 6 matching bases. The CDR3 loop spans 13 amino acids. Germline assignment: CDR1 MDHEN and CDR2 SYDVKM. V was trimmed by 4 bases and J by 1 base, leaving 7 bases between them. Filled out from reference TRBV28 and TRBJ1-1, the complete variable domain reads DVKVTQSSRYLVKRTGEKVFLECVQDMDHENMFWYRQDPGLGLRLIYFSYDVKMKEKGDIPEGYSVSREKKERFSLILESASTNQTSMYLCASSWGQNTEAFFGQGTRLTVV.